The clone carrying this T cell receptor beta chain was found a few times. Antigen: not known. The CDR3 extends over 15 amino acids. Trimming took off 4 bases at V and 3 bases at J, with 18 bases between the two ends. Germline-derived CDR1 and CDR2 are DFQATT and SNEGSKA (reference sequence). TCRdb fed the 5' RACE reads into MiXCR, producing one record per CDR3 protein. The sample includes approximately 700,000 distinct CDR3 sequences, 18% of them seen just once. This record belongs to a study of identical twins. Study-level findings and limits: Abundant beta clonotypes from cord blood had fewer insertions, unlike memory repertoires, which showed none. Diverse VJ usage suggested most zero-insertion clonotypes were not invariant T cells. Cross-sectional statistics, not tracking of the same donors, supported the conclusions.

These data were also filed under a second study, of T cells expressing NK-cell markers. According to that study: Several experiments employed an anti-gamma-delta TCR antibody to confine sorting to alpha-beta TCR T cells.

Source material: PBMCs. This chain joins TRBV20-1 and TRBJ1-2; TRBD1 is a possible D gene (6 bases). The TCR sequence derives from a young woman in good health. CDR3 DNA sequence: TGCAGTGCTATAGAGGGGGTTATAGCGTACTATGGCTACACCTTC. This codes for CSAIEGVIAYYGYTF.